These 9 T cell receptor beta chains were all obtained from the same sample, sequenced in a study of T cell responses to AZD1222 COVID-19 vaccine. Profiling relied on immunoSEQ multiplex PCR, and the TCRdb table lists in-frame clones only, not all of them. The sample lists around 140,000 clones, approximately 90% occurring once. This specimen was peripheral blood, taken on day 0 of AZD1222 vaccination. These receptors all stem from an adult in good health.

The chain recombines TRBV9 with TRBJ2-5; D gene unclear. V shed 3 bases and J shed 4 bases, with 4 bases lying between them. The germline gives CDR1 SGDLS, CDR2 YYNGEE. The CDR3 length is 11 residues. CDR3 in DNA: TGTGCCAGCAGCGCCTCAGAGACCCAGTACTTC. Translation gives CASSASETQYF.

The genes are TRBV7-2 and TRBJ2-7, with D possibly being TRBD1 (6 bases). The CDR3 is 16 amino acids. Trimming removed 5 bases from V and 5 bases from J, with 22 bases in between. Germline CDR1 SGHTA, CDR2 FQGNSA. CDR3 protein: CASSRAQGQGSNEQYF. For the CDR3, the DNA is TGTGCCAGCAGCCGGGCCCAGGGGCAGGGGTCGAACGAGCAGTACTTC. Filled out from reference TRBV7-2 and TRBJ2-7, the complete variable domain reads GAGVSQSPSNKVTEKGKDVELRCDPISGHTALYWYRQSLGQGLEFLIYFQGNSAPDKSGLPSDRFSAERTGGSVSTLTIQRTQQEDSAVYLCASSRAQGQGSNEQYFGPGTRLTVT.

This chain links TRBV3-1 (or the pseudogene TRBV3-2) with TRBJ2-1, with D perhaps TRBD2 (8 bases). The V gene's germline CDR1 is LGHDT and CDR2 YNNKEL (reference sequence). The CDR3 is made up of 15 amino acids. Deletions cut 9 bases from V and 8 bases from J, with 23 bases between. Here the CDR3 reads CASSYAGGQGDEQFF. For the CDR3, the DNA is TGTGCCAGTTCTTATGCGGGGGGCCAGGGGGATGAGCAGTTCTTC.

This clone was seen once. The chain links TRBV7-2 to TRBJ1-5; D perhaps matches TRBD1 (5 bases). The CDR3 covers 13 residues. The ends were cut back, 5 bases at V and 4 bases at J, with 9 bases in the middle. In germline, CDR1 is SGHTA, CDR2 FQGNSA. CDR3 region: CASSRPGNQPQHF. The CDR3 DNA is TGTGCCAGCAGCCGCCCAGGGAATCAGCCCCAGCATTTT.

The rearrangement joins TRBV2 to TRBJ1-2; 9 positions match TRBD1. The CDR3 is made up of 12 amino acids. Germline V CDR1 and CDR2: SNHLY, FYNNEI. V shed 4 bases and J 8 bases; nucleotides not matched to a gene: 2. CDR3 DNA: TGTGCCAGCAGTGGGACAGGGGTCGGCTACACCTTC. This sequence encodes CASSGTGVGYTF.

The chain links TRBV4-3 to TRBJ1-2; maybe TRBD1 (6 bases). The CDR3 loop spans 15 amino acids. V dropped 0 bases and J dropped 4 bases, with 12 bases sitting between them. The germline V gene encodes CDR1 LGHNA and CDR2 YSLEER. Here the CDR3 DNA reads TGCGCCAGCAGCCAAGATGCAGGGGAGTTCTATGGCTACACCTTC. Translated, it gives CASSQDAGEFYGYTF.

The rearrangement links TRBV10-3 to TRBJ2-5, with D unclear. V lost 1 base, J lost 12 bases, and 15 bases lay in between. This CDR3 spans 13 amino acids. Per germline, CDR1 ENHRY and CDR2 SYGVKD. CDR3 region: CAISELGYKPEYF. The CDR3 DNA reads as TGTGCCATCAGTGAGTTGGGGTACAAACCCGAGTACTTC.

The V and J genes are TRBV28 and TRBJ2-3, with D unclear. Germline V gene data show CDR1 as MDHEN and CDR2 as SYDVKM. This CDR3 has 13 amino acids. The V and J ends lost 2 bases and 4 bases respectively, with 7 bases between them. CDR3 region: CASSLMASDTQYF. The DNA for the CDR3 is TGTGCCAGCAGTTTAATGGCCTCAGATACGCAGTATTTT.

Regarding this clone: Germline and junction disagree at one end, which may indicate a read error. The rearrangement joins TRBV10-1 to TRBJ2-3; D ambiguous. Per the germline V gene, CDR1 is WNHNN and CDR2 is SYGVQD (reference sequence). The CDR3 length is 13 residues. The CDR3 here is CASSDSPPDTQYF. As DNA, the CDR3 is TGCGCCAGTAGTGATTCGCCCCCGGATACGCAGTATTTT.